This TCR beta chain was identified in a study of identical twins. Trimming stripped 4 bases from V and 2 bases from J, with 16 bases between. The germline gives CDR1 SGDLS, CDR2 YYNGEE. The CDR3 sequence is 15 residues long. Template switching added a universal primer binding site, and final cDNA carried unique molecular identifiers. TCRdb processed the 5' RACE reads anew with MiXCR; each CDR3 protein has one entry. Seen here are 1,800,000 or so distinct CDR3 sequences, under 35% observed once, and the top ten hold approximately 0.29%. V usage is TRBV9 and J usage is TRBJ2-7; tentatively, D is TRBD1 (6 bases). Material for sequencing was cord blood. This clonotype originated in a newborn girl in good health. CDR3 amino acids: CASSSSPTGTYEQYF. The CDR3 DNA sequence: TGTGCCAGCAGCTCGTCCCCGACAGGCACCTACGAGCAGTACTTC.